This T cell receptor beta chain was documented in a study of T-cell reconstitution after alpha-beta-depleted transplantation in children. Unique molecular identifiers were incorporated when the TCRbeta library was constructed. Via MiXCR, TCRdb re-called the PCR reads, giving one row per CDR3 protein. The sample shows 350,000 to 450,000 distinct CDR3 sequences, about 20% of them seen only once. This clonotype was seen a few times. V lost 4 bases to trimming and J lost 1 base, with 10 bases between them. This CDR3 spans 14 amino acids. The germline V gene encodes CDR1 MGHDK and CDR2 SYGVNS. This material consisted of PBMCs from the stem cell graft donor, taken from the stem cell graft. The receptor's source is a human donor who donated a stem cell graft to a child with acute myeloid leukemia. The chain employs TRBV25-1 and TRBJ2-5, with a weak D call TRBD1 (5 bases). Written as DNA, the CDR3 is TGTGCCAGCAGTGTGGAAGGGGCCCAAGAGACCCAGTACTTC. Residues: CASSVEGAQETQYF.